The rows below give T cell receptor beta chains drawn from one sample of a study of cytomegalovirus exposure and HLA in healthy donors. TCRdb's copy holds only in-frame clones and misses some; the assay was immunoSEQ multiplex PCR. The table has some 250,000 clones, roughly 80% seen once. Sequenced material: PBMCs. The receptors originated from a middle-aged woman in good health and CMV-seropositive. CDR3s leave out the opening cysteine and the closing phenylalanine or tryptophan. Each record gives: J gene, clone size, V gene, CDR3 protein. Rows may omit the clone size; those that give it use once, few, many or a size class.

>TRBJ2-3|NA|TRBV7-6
ASSLRRASGRQGDTQY
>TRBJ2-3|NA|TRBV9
ASSVEPDTSTDTQY
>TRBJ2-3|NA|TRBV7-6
ASSIGTSGDPSTDTQY
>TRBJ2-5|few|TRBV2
ASSTGGRETQY
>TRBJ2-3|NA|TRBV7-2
ASSLGGTSTQY
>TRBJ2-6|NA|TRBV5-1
ASSLQGAAASGANVLT
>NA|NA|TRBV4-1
ASSLPGGTGGLYEQY
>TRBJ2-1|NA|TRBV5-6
ASSFTSGSYNEQF
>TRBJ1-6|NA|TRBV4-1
ASSATGTGYNSPLH
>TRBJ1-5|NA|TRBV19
ASSIVGQNNQPQH
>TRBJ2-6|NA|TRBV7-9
ASTIDSLSGANVLT
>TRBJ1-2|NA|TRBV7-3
ASSLMIGGYYGYT
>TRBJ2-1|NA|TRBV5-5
ASSPTTSAYNEQF
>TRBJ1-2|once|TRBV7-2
ASSLIGQGDGYT
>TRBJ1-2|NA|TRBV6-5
ASSPAPGFSSYT
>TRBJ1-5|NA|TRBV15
ATSRDKGGGNQPQH
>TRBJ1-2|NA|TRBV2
ASREQGSPRGYT
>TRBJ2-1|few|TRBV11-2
ASSLVGGAVNEQF
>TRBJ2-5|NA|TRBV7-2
ASSPGVGYETQY
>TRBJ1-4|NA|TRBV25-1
ASRQGANEKLF
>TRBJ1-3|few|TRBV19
ASSIRGAGNTIY
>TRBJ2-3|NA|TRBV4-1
ASSPWTGSTDTQY
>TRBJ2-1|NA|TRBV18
ASSPPMGTAGGFWNEQF
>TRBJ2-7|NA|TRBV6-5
ASSYSGGRGSYEQY
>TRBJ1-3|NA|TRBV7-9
ASSRWTGTGNTIY
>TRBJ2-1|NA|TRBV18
ASSPSGLAGAEEQF
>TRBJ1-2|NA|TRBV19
ASSSETSGYT
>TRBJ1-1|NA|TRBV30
AWQAFGQGATEAF
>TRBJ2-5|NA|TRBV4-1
ASSQGDRDQETQY
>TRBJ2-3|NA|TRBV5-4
ASSTGLAGVGTDTQY
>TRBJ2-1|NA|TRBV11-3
ASSPGASGPNEQF
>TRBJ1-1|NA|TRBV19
ASSLLRSLS
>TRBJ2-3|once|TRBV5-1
ASSLAPSGNLFLGTDTQY
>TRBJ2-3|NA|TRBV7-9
ASSLSYAGPLTDTQY
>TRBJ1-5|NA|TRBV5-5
ASSRDRGDGQPQH
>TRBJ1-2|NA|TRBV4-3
ASSQDVQSNYGYT
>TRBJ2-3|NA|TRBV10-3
AIRPGGASTDTQY
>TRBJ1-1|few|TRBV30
AWSVGSQGAMNTEAF
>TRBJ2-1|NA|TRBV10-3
AISGVAVSYNEQF
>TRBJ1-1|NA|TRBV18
ASSPGKGVTTEAF